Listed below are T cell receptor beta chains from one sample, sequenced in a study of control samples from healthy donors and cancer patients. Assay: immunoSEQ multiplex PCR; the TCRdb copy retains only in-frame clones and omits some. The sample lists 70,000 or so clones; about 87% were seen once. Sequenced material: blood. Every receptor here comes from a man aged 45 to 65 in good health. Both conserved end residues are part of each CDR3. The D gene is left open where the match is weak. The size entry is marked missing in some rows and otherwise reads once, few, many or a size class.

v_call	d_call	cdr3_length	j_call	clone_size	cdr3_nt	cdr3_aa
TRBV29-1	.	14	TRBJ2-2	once	TGCAGCGTTGCGGGGGCCTTGAACACCGGGGAGCTGTTTTTT	CSVAGALNTGELFF
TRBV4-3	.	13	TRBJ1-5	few	TGCGCCAGCAGCCAAGTCCGGCTTCAGCCCCAGCATTTT	CASSQVRLQPQHF
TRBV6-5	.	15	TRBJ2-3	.	TGTGCCAGCAGGGCCCCACGGGGTAGGGTAGATACGCAGTATTTT	CASRAPRGRVDTQYF
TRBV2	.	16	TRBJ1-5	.	TGTGCCAGCAGTAACGGGGGGGGTTATAGCAATCAGCCCCAGCATTTT	CASSNGGGYSNQPQHF
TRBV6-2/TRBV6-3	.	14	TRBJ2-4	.	TGTGCCAGCAGTTTACCAGGGCGCAAAAACATTCAGTACTTC	CASSLPGRKNIQYF
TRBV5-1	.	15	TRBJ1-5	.	TGCGCCAGCAGCCGGGAGGGGACCTTTAATCAGCCCCAGCATTTT	CASSREGTFNQPQHF
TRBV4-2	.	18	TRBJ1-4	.	TGTGCCAGCAGCCAAGAGTCGATCTTCTCATCGGCTAATGAAAAACTGTTTTTT	CASSQESIFSSANEKLFF
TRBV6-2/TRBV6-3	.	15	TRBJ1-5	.	TGTGCCAGCACCCCCCCGTCCGGAGGGCTTCAGCCCCAGCATTTT	CASTPPSGGLQPQHF
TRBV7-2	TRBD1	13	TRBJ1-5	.	TGTGCCAGCAGCGCCGGGACAGGGATAGTCCAGCATTTT	CASSAGTGIVQHF
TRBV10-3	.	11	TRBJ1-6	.	TGTGCCATCAGTGATAATTCACCCCTCCACTTT	CAISDNSPLHF
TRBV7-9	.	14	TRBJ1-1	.	TGTGCCAGCAGCTTAGCAGGGGGGAACACTGAAGCTTTCTTT	CASSLAGGNTEAFF
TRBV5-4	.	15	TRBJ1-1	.	TGTGCCAGCAGCTTTTGGAGGGGTGCGAACACTGAAGCTTTCTTT	CASSFWRGANTEAFF
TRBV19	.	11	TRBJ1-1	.	TGTGCCAGCCGAGTGGGGGGGCAAGCTTTCTTT	CASRVGGQAFF
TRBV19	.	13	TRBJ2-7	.	TGTGCCAGTAGTCAGGGGTCCTACGAGCGGCAGTACTTC	CASSQGSYERQYF
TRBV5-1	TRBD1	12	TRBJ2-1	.	TGCGCCAGCAGCCCCAACGGGGACAGGCAGTTCTTC	CASSPNGDRQFF
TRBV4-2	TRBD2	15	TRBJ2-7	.	TGTGCCAGCAGCCCACTAGCGGGGGCCTTTATCGAGCAGTACTTC	CASSPLAGAFIEQYF
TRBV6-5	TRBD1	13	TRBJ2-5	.	TGTGCCAGCAGTTCAGGGACAGGGGCGACCCAGTACTTC	CASSSGTGATQYF
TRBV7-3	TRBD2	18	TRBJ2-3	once	TGTGCCAGCAGCAGCTTACCCCGGGGACTAGCGGTCACAGATACGCAGTATTTT	CASSSLPRGLAVTDTQYF
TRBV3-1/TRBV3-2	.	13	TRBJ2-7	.	TGTGCCAGCAGCCAAAACCCCTCCTACGAGCAGTACTTC	CASSQNPSYEQYF
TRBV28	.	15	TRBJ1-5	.	TGTGCCAGCAGTTTAGGGGGTTATTCAAATCAGCCCCAGCATTTT	CASSLGGYSNQPQHF
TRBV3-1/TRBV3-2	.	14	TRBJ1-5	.	TGTGCCAGCAGCCACGCACAGGGTAATCAGCCCCAGCATTTT	CASSHAQGNQPQHF
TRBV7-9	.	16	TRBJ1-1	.	TGTGCCAGCAGCCCCGGGGGGGGAGGGAAGGACACTGAAGCTTTCTTT	CASSPGGGGKDTEAFF
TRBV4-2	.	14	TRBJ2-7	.	TGTGCCAGCAGCCAAGAAGGGGGTCGGTACGAGCAGTACTTC	CASSQEGGRYEQYF
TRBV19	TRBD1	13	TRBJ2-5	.	TGTGCCACCGGGGACAGGCTGAGGGAGACCCAGTACTTC	CATGDRLRETQYF
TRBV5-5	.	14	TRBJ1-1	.	TGTGCCAGCAGCTTGGACATCGGGAACACTGAAGCTTTCTTT	CASSLDIGNTEAFF
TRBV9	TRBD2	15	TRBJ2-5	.	TGTGCCAGCAGCTCCACCCCGGGAGGGGTGGAGACCCAGTACTTC	CASSSTPGGVETQYF
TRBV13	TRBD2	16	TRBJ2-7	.	TGTGCCAGCAACCGAATCATGGCTAGCGGGAGGGACGAGCAGTACTTC	CASNRIMASGRDEQYF
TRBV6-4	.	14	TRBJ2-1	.	TGTGCCAGCAGTGACGGGGGAGCGGGCAATGAGCAGTTCTTC	CASSDGGAGNEQFF